Below are 9 T cell receptor beta chains sequenced from a single sample in a study of somatic mutations in cytotoxic T cells in rheumatoid arthritis. This table comes from immunoSEQ multiplex PCR, and its TCRdb copy is limited to in-frame clones, with some not included. The sample has 23,000 or so clones; over 65% are singletons. Sample: CD8+ T cells sorted from blood. These TCRs come from a woman younger than 35 in good health.

This clone was picked up a small number of times. The J gene is TRBJ1-1, the V gene TRBV6-5; weak D call: TRBD1 (6 bases). This CDR3 spans 15 amino acids. Germline CDR1 and CDR2: MNHEY and SVGAGI. Trimming cost V 6 bases and J 1 base, with 15 bases left between them. CDR3 DNA: TGTGCCAGCAGCCCATCCCAGACAGGGAACACTGAAGCTTTCTTT. This sequence encodes CASSPSQTGNTEAFF.

J is TRBJ2-7 and V is TRBV6-1, with TRBD2 matching over 8 bases. CDR3 size: 18 residues. V shed 1 base and J 6 bases; nucleotides not matched to a gene: 17. From germline, CDR1 is MNHNS and CDR2 SASEGT. The CDR3 protein is CASSEGYTGTSEFGEQYV. CDR3 nucleotide sequence: TGTGCCAGCAGTGAAGGCTATACCGGGACTAGTGAATTCGGCGAGCAGTACGTC.

This clone was detected only once. The chain carries TRBV5-1 and TRBJ1-1; tentatively, D is TRBD1 (6 bases). This CDR3 comprises 14 residues. V was shortened by 4 bases and J by 5 bases, with 15 bases between the two germline ends. Germline V lookup: CDR1 SGHRS, CDR2 YFSETQ. The CDR3 region has the DNA TGCGCCAGCAGCCACGGGGGGGCCCAAACTGAAGCTTTCTTT. Its translation is CASSHGGAQTEAFF.

The V gene is TRBV28, the J gene TRBJ2-6; D is unclear. Germline loops: CDR1 MDHEN, CDR2 SYDVKM. The V and J ends lost 4 bases and 0 bases respectively, with 13 bases between them. CDR3 length: 17 residues. DNA for the CDR3: TGTGCCAGCAGTTCCGCAGGAACCCTCTCTGGGGCCAACGTCCTGACTTTC. This sequence encodes CASSSAGTLSGANVLTF.

The chain recombines TRBV7-2 with TRBJ1-1; the D gene is possibly TRBD1 (6 bases). This CDR3 region has 18 residues. Germline V gives CDR1 SGHTA, CDR2 FQGNSA. The ends were cut back, 1 base at V and 0 bases at J, with 18 bases in the middle. The CDR3 loop reads CASSLVPPGTSMNTEAFF. CDR3 nucleotide sequence: TGTGCCAGCAGCTTAGTTCCTCCCGGGACATCGATGAACACTGAAGCTTTCTTT.

The chain employs TRBV29-1 and TRBJ1-1; no clear D gene. V was pared by 7 bases and J by 0 bases, with 6 bases between. The length of the CDR3 is 11 residues. Germline-derived CDR1 and CDR2 are SQVTM and ANQGSEA. The CDR3 DNA is TGCAGCGGTACACTGAACACTGAAGCTTTCTTT. Protein: CSGTLNTEAFF.

This clone was seen only once. The V and J genes are TRBV28 and TRBJ1-5; TRBD1 might be the D (6 bases). The CDR3 has 13 amino acids. In germline, CDR1 is MDHEN, CDR2 SYDVKM. Trimming shortened V by 8 bases and J by 4 bases, and 12 bases separated the two germline ends. Here the CDR3 reads CASEQGGNQPQHF. The CDR3 DNA reads as TGTGCCAGCGAACAGGGAGGGAATCAGCCCCAGCATTTT.

The chain carries TRBV5-1 and TRBJ2-3; 12 nucleotides agree with TRBD2. CDR3 length: 17 amino acids. Germline V gene data show CDR1 as SGHRS and CDR2 as YFSETQ. V trimming: 0 bases; J trimming: 4 bases; junction bases outside the gene matches: 6. In nucleotides, the CDR3 is TGCGCCAGCAGCTTGGGCCTAGCGGGAGGGCGGCCAGATACGCAGTATTTT. Its protein product is CASSLGLAGGRPDTQYF.

This rearrangement joins TRBV2 to TRBJ1-1, with D possibly TRBD1 on 6 matching bases. CDR1 is SNHLY and CDR2 is FYNNEI in the germline V gene. This CDR3 has 15 residues. V was clipped by 0 bases and J by 8 bases, with 16 bases between them. CDR3 region: CASSEARQGPKEAFF. The CDR3 DNA follows: TGTGCCAGCAGTGAAGCGCGTCAGGGGCCCAAGGAAGCTTTCTTT. The whole variable domain, filled in from reference TRBV2 and TRBJ1-1, reads EPEVTQTPSHQVTQMGQEVILRCVPISNHLYFYWYRQILGQKVEFLVSFYNNEISEKSEIFDDQFSVERPDGSNFTLKIRSTKLEDSAMYFCASSEARQGPKEAFFGQGTRLTVV.